This passage covers 25 T cell receptor beta chains from one sample sequenced in a study of blood T cell repertoires in COVID-19. The repertoire was sequenced with immunoSEQ multiplex PCR; TCRdb's copy has only in-frame clones and lacks some. The sample holds 95,000 to 110,000 clones, over 75% seen once. The sequenced sample consisted of peripheral blood. These receptors all stem from a human donor in a cohort sampled during active or convalescent COVID-19.

This rearrangement joins TRBV19 to TRBJ1-5; 7 positions match TRBD1. V dropped 0 bases and J dropped 7; count of bases not matched to a gene: 9. The CDR3 sequence is 16 residues long. Germline V gene lookup returns CDR1 LNHDA and CDR2 SQIVND (reference sequence). This CDR3 is CASSIDSSAGGQPQHF. The DNA of the CDR3 is TGTGCCAGTAGTATAGACTCGAGCGCAGGGGGGCAGCCCCAGCATTTT.

This chain's CDR3 is CASSLEGQGAEEKLFF. The CDR3 bases are TGTGCCAGCAGCCTTGAGGGACAGGGGGCCGAGGAAAAACTGTTTTTT. V is TRBV28 and J is TRBJ1-4; TRBD1 matches 12 bases. The CDR3 runs 16 residues. Germline CDR1 reads MDHEN; CDR2 reads SYDVKM. Unmatched junction bases numbered 10, after V lost 6 bases and J lost 8 bases. The variable domain in full, completed from reference TRBV28 and TRBJ1-4, reads DVKVTQSSRYLVKRTGEKVFLECVQDMDHENMFWYRQDPGLGLRLIYFSYDVKMKEKGDIPEGYSVSREKKERFSLILESASTNQTSMYLCASSLEGQGAEEKLFFGSGTQLSVL.

J is TRBJ1-4 and V is TRBV18; 7 bases fit TRBD1. V lost 6 bases to trimming and J lost 5 bases; unmatched junction nucleotides: 9. There are 15 residues in the CDR3. The germline CDR1 and CDR2 sequences are KGHSH and LQKENI. CDR3 nucleotide sequence: TGTGCCAGCTCCCCGGAAGGGGGACAGAATGAAAAACTGTTTTTT. Its translation is CASSPEGGQNEKLFF.

The genes are TRBV27 and TRBJ1-3; D is undetermined. Germline CDR1 MNHEY, CDR2 SMNVEV (reference sequence). The CDR3 consists of 14 residues. V gave up 4 bases and J gave up 0 bases, with 7 bases separating them. The CDR3 nucleotides are TGTGCCAGCAGTTCCCCCGGCTCTGGAAACACCATATATTTT. It specifies CASSSPGSGNTIYF.

The V and J genes are TRBV5-1 and TRBJ1-2; 7 bases agree with TRBD1. CDR3 length equals 15 residues. The germline V gene has CDR1 SGHRS and CDR2 YFSETQ. V dropped 0 bases and J dropped 4; count of bases not matched to a gene: 6. CDR3 sequence reads: CASSLVQGLVYGYTF. CDR3 DNA sequence: TGCGCCAGCAGCTTGGTACAGGGGTTGGTCTATGGCTACACCTTC.

This clone appeared a few times. J is TRBJ2-5 and V is TRBV9, with D possibly TRBD1 on 5 matching bases. Trimming removed 0 bases at V and 5 bases at J, with 11 bases between. Germline lookup yields CDR1 SGDLS and CDR2 YYNGEE. The CDR3 length is 14 residues. The chain's CDR3 is CASSVAQGLETQYF. The CDR3 DNA sequence: TGTGCCAGCAGCGTAGCCCAGGGTTTGGAGACCCAGTACTTC. Combining the CDR3 with reference TRBV9 and TRBJ2-5 gives the whole variable domain DSGVTQTPKHLITATGQRVTLRCSPRSGDLSVYWYQQSLDQGLQFLIQYYNGEERAKGNILERFSAQQFPDLHSELNLSSLELGDSALYFCASSVAQGLETQYFGPGTRLLVL.

The sample holds one count of this clone. The rearrangement joins TRBV19 to TRBJ2-5, with D possibly being TRBD2 (6 bases). Trimming took off 1 base at V and 2 bases at J, with 11 bases between the two ends. From germline, CDR1 is LNHDA and CDR2 SQIVND (reference sequence). The CDR3 has 15 amino acids. The CDR3 region has the DNA TGTGCCAGTAGTATAGGGACGGGGGAGCAAGAGACCCAGTACTTC. Translation: CASSIGTGEQETQYF. The whole variable domain, remainder taken from reference TRBV19 and TRBJ2-5, is DGGITQSPKYLFRKEGQNVTLSCEQNLNHDAMYWYRQDPGQGLRLIYYSQIVNDFQKGDIAEGYSVSREKKESFPLTVTSAQKNPTAFYLCASSIGTGEQETQYFGPGTRLLVL.

The chain employs TRBV9 and TRBJ2-7; D may be TRBD2 (6 bases). Germline V gives CDR1 SGDLS, CDR2 YYNGEE. V was clipped by 0 bases and J by 2 bases, with 12 bases between them. This CDR3 is 15 amino acids long. The CDR3 is CASSVAGLGPYEQYF. As DNA, the CDR3 is TGTGCCAGCAGCGTAGCGGGACTGGGCCCCTACGAGCAGTACTTC.

This sequence joins TRBV28 and TRBJ1-3; the D is unclear. Trimming pared 3 bases from V and 2 bases from J, leaving 8 bases between. CDR1 is MDHEN and CDR2 is SYDVKM in the germline V gene. The CDR3 runs 14 residues. CDR3 nucleotides: TGTGCCAGCAGTTTTTCGCCGGCTGGAAACACCATATATTTT. Protein sequence: CASSFSPAGNTIYF.

The V gene is TRBV19, the J gene TRBJ1-2; a weak D match, TRBD1 (6 bases). Per the germline V gene, CDR1 is LNHDA and CDR2 is SQIVND (reference sequence). This CDR3 is 13 amino acids long. The V and J ends lost 6 bases and 4 bases respectively, with 12 bases between them. CDR3 sequence (DNA): TGTGCCAGTAGCAAAGACAGGCTCTATGGCTACACCTTC. Protein sequence: CASSKDRLYGYTF.

V usage is TRBV12-5 and J usage is TRBJ2-1, with TRBD1 matching over 9 bases. The V gene's germline CDR1 is LGHNT and CDR2 FRNRAP. With 8 bases clipped from V and 0 bases from J, the junction kept 8 bases outside the gene matches. The CDR3 extends over 16 amino acids. The CDR3 loop is CASKGQGPSSYNEQFF. The CDR3 coding sequence is TGTGCTAGTAAAGGACAGGGGCCGAGCTCCTACAATGAGCAGTTCTTC.

The V and J genes are TRBV14 and TRBJ1-1, with no clear D. Germline CDR1 reads SGHDN; CDR2 reads FVKESK. The V end lost 4 bases, the J end lost 0 bases, and 9 bases lay between the germline ends. This CDR3 has 14 amino acids. CDR3 nucleotide sequence: TGTGCCAGCAGCCCCACAGATATGAACACTGAAGCTTTCTTT. It specifies CASSPTDMNTEAFF. Together with reference TRBV14 and TRBJ1-1, the CDR3 gives the full variable domain: EAGVTQFPSHSVIEKGQTVTLRCDPISGHDNLYWYRRVMGKEIKFLLHFVKESKQDESGMPNNRFLAERTGGTYSTLKVQPAELEDSGVYFCASSPTDMNTEAFFGQGTRLTVV.

The chain employs TRBV5-1 and TRBJ2-1, with 8 bases that match TRBD1. V shed 0 bases and J 2 bases; nucleotides not matched to a gene: 4. Germline CDR1 is SGHRS and CDR2 is YFSETQ. The CDR3 covers 16 residues. The CDR3 here is CASSLDPDRAYNEQFF. The CDR3 DNA sequence: TGCGCCAGCAGCTTGGATCCGGACAGGGCCTACAATGAGCAGTTCTTC.

The V call is TRBV25-1, the J call TRBJ1-5, with 9 bases aligning to TRBD1. This CDR3 has 17 residues. The germline V gene has CDR1 MGHDK and CDR2 SYGVNS. Unmatched junction bases numbered 12, after V lost 3 bases and J lost 6 bases. The DNA for the CDR3 is TGTGCCAGCAGTGAGTTCCCGAGGGACAGGGTCACTCAGCCCCAGCATTTT. This sequence encodes CASSEFPRDRVTQPQHF.

The chain employs TRBV5-1 and TRBJ2-2; D call uncertain. Trimming took off 2 bases at V and 5 bases at J, with 7 bases between the two ends. The CDR3 runs to 13 residues. The germline CDR1 and CDR2 sequences are SGHRS and YFSETQ. This chain's CDR3 is CASSLSETGELFF. The CDR3 coding sequence is TGCGCCAGCAGCTTATCCGAGACCGGGGAGCTGTTTTTT.

The rearrangement links TRBV28 to TRBJ1-1; D ambiguous. The CDR3 contains 13 residues. V was trimmed by 6 bases and J by 5 bases, leaving 13 bases between them. CDR1 and CDR2 (germline): MDHEN, SYDVKM. CDR3 protein: CASSPGVETEAFF. As DNA, the CDR3 is TGTGCCAGCAGCCCCGGGGTGGAGACTGAAGCTTTCTTT.

The chain carries TRBV12-5 and TRBJ1-2, with TRBD1 as a possible D gene (5 bases). The CDR3 has 15 residues. V shed 0 bases and J shed 3 bases, with 11 bases lying between them. Germline CDR1 and CDR2: LGHNT and FRNRAP. The CDR3 region has the DNA TGTGCTAGTGGTTTGGTACAGCAGGGTCACTATGGCTACACCTTC. Amino acid sequence: CASGLVQQGHYGYTF. Complete variable domain (other parts from reference TRBV12-5 and TRBJ1-2): DARVTQTPRHKVTEMGQEVTMRCQPILGHNTVFWYRQTMMQGLELLAYFRNRAPLDDSGMPKDRFSAEMPDATLATLKIQPSEPRDSAVYFCASGLVQQGHYGYTFGSGTRLTVV.

In the case of this clone: Distinct nucleotide sequences in the sample also encode this CDR3. The chain joins TRBV19 to TRBJ1-1, with no clear D. Germline loops: CDR1 LNHDA, CDR2 SQIVND (reference sequence). The V end lost 4 bases, the J end lost 2 bases, and 8 bases lay between the germline ends. CDR3 length: 13 amino acids. CDR3 in amino acids: CASSNSLNTEAFF. The CDR3 bases are TGTGCCAGTAGTAACAGCTTAAACACTGAAGCTTTCTTT.

The chain couples TRBV5-1 to TRBJ1-4, with D perhaps matching TRBD1 (5 bases). Between the trimmed V and J ends, which lost 2 bases and 7 bases, there was a span of 12 bases. This CDR3 region has 14 residues. Looked up from germline, CDR1 is SGHRS and CDR2 is YFSETQ. CDR3 region: CASSFAGAGEKLFF. The CDR3, as DNA: TGCGCCAGCAGCTTTGCTGGGGCCGGTGAAAAACTGTTTTTT.

The chain's CDR3 is CASITDRGSYNEQFF. CDR3 sequence (DNA): TGTGCCAGCATTACGGACAGGGGCTCCTACAATGAGCAGTTCTTC. V and J are TRBV6-5 and TRBJ2-1; 9 bases align to TRBD1. The CDR3 sequence is 15 residues long. Germline loops: CDR1 MNHEY, CDR2 SVGAGI. V shed 7 bases, J shed 0 bases, and the junction held 4 bases outside the gene matches.

J is TRBJ1-2 and V is TRBV6-2 or TRBV6-3; D remains ambiguous. V lost 0 bases to trimming and J lost 2 bases, with 13 bases between them. Germline V gene data show CDR1 as MNHEY and CDR2 as SVGEGT. This CDR3 is 16 amino acids long. The CDR3 DNA reads as TGTGCCAGCAGTTACTCGAGGAGCGGAGGCAACTATGGCTACACCTTC. Its protein product is CASSYSRSGGNYGYTF.

CDR3 in amino acids: CASSLGGTGEITIYF. The CDR3 DNA sequence: TGTGCCAGCAGCTTGGGCGGGACAGGGGAAATCACCATATATTTT. The chain uses TRBV5-4 and TRBJ1-3, with 10 bases that match TRBD1. This CDR3 has 15 amino acids. With V trimmed by 0 bases and J by 9 bases, 6 bases remained unmatched. CDR1 SGHNT and CDR2 YYREEE come from the germline V gene (reference sequence).

This chain connects TRBV9 to TRBJ2-1; 12 nucleotides match TRBD2. The CDR3 runs 17 residues. Per the germline V gene, CDR1 is SGDLS and CDR2 is YYNGEE. Trimming at V came to 4 bases and at J to 3 bases, leaving 8 bases not matched to a gene. CDR3 sequence reads: CASSSRLAGGFYNEQFF. CDR3 in DNA: TGTGCCAGCAGCTCCCGGCTAGCGGGGGGGTTCTACAATGAGCAGTTCTTC.

The CDR3: CASSITGWENTIYF. CDR3 in DNA: TGTGCCAGCAGTATAACAGGGTGGGAAAACACCATATATTTT. J is TRBJ1-3 and V is TRBV2; TRBD1 is a possible D gene (6 bases). Germline V gene data show CDR1 as SNHLY and CDR2 as FYNNEI. Trimming removed 5 bases from V and 6 bases from J, with 14 bases in between. This CDR3 comprises 14 residues.

V usage is TRBV19 and J usage is TRBJ2-2, with unresolved D. Germline-derived CDR1 and CDR2 are LNHDA and SQIVND (reference sequence). V was cut by 5 bases and J by 5 bases, with 12 bases left in between. CDR3 length: 14 amino acids. The CDR3 sequence: CASSLTLPTGELFF. The CDR3 DNA reads as TGTGCCAGTAGTTTGACTCTCCCTACCGGGGAGCTGTTTTTT.